A single sample is the source of the 9 T cell receptor beta chains below, sequenced in a study of regulatory T cells in long-lasting Graves disease. Both iRepertoire HTBI primers and Arm-PCR of CDR3 regions were used to build the TCR beta libraries. Using its own MiXCR run on the multiplex PCR reads, TCRdb lists one record per CDR3 protein. The data show about 440,000 distinct CDR3 sequences, with 16% seen just once and about 10% held by the top ten. This sample's time point: newly diagnosed GD, antithyroid drugs for less than 3 months. PBMC RNA was the source of the TCR library. A further study also used this sample, focusing on T cells in Graves' hyperthyroidism and ophthalmopathy.

The specimen comprised peripheral blood mononuclear cells (PBMCs), sampled at new diagnosis, from a patient treated with antithyroid drugs. The receptors here all came from a woman under 40 with Graves disease.

On this clonotype: A far larger clone is off by one base, so a read error is likely. The chain links TRBV11-2 to TRBJ2-3, with TRBD2 matching over 7 bases. The better agreement between TRBJ2-1 and the DNA end casts doubt on the J call. CDR1 and CDR2 from the germline V gene are SGHAT and FQNNGV. The CDR3 is 17 amino acids. The CDR3 DNA reads TGTGCCAGCAGCTTAGATCTTCTCCAGCGGGGTTACAATGAGCAGTTCTTC. Translated, it gives CASSLDLLQRGYNEQFF.

This clonotype has at least ten counts. The rearrangement uses TRBV6-2 or TRBV6-3 and TRBJ2-7; D may match TRBD1 or TRBD2 (5 bases each). V was trimmed by 2 bases and J by 0 bases, leaving 5 bases between them. The CDR3 length is 13 residues. Germline-derived CDR1 and CDR2 are MNHEY and SVGEGT. The CDR3 region is CASSYGGSYEQYF. The CDR3 nucleotides read TGTGCCAGCAGTTACGGGGGCTCCTACGAGCAGTACTTC.

The rearrangement links TRBV4-1 to TRBJ2-1; tentatively, D is TRBD1 or TRBD2 (6 bases each). The CDR3 length is 17 residues. Germline V gene lookup returns CDR1 MGHRA and CDR2 YSYEKL. Trimming removed 1 base from V and 6 bases from J, with 19 bases in between. CDR3 DNA: TGCGCCAGCAGCCAAGGGGGGGCTGGCGGCAGTTTCAATGAGCAGTTCTTC. It is translated as CASSQGGAGGSFNEQFF.

The CDR3 coding sequence is TGTGCCAGCAGTTTTAGGACAGGGACTGAGGGCATGAACACTGAAGCTTTCTTT. It encodes CASSFRTGTEGMNTEAFF. The genes are TRBV12-3 or TRBV12-4 and TRBJ1-1; 8 bases line up with TRBD1. CDR3 length equals 18 residues. With 3 bases clipped from V and 0 bases from J, the junction kept 12 bases outside the gene matches.

This clonotype occurred a few times. The chain recombines TRBV29-1 with TRBJ1-2, with 9 bases fitting TRBD1. CDR3 length: 12 amino acids. The germline CDR1 and CDR2 sequences are SQVTM and ANQGSEA. After removal of 5 bases from V and 13 bases from J, the junction contained 11 bases not matched to a gene. CDR3 protein: CSVTPRTGEVTF. As DNA, the CDR3 is TGCAGCGTTACCCCAAGGACAGGGGAAGTCACCTTC.

Ten or more counts support this clonotype. The J gene is TRBJ2-2, the V gene TRBV30, with 7 bases lining up with TRBD2. The germline gives CDR1 GTSNPN, CDR2 SVGIG (reference sequence). The CDR3 covers 14 residues. J was trimmed by 5 bases and V by 3 bases; bases with no gene match: 6. For the CDR3, the DNA is TGTGCCTGGAGGAGGGGAGGGCGGACCGGGGAGCTGTTTTTT. Translation: CAWRRGGRTGELFF.

About this clonotype: A read error is possible here, since a much larger clone lies one base away. V gene TRBV12-3 or TRBV12-4 combines with J gene TRBJ1-1, with D possibly TRBD1 on 6 matching bases. The CDR3 consists of 14 residues. CDR3 in amino acids: CASSWRDTDTEDFF. DNA of the CDR3: TGTGCCAGCAGCTGGAGGGACACCGACACTGAAGATTTCTTT.

This clonotype was counted many times. V and J are TRBV12-3 or TRBV12-4 and TRBJ1-2; D not resolved. The V and J ends lost 3 bases and 6 bases respectively, with 14 bases between them. The CDR3 has 14 residues. This chain's CDR3 is CASSFHQGLDGYTF. The CDR3 DNA reads as TGTGCCAGCAGTTTTCACCAAGGGCTCGATGGCTACACCTTC.

This clonotype was observed many times. V is TRBV2 and J is TRBJ1-1; D not certain. Trimming shortened V by 4 bases and J by 5 bases, and 14 bases separated the two germline ends. The CDR3 spans 14 residues. Germline CDR1 is SNHLY and CDR2 is FYNNEI. In DNA, the CDR3 is TGTGCCAGCAGTGGCCAAGTCCTGGGGACTGAAGCTTTCTTT. Protein sequence: CASSGQVLGTEAFF.